The rows below give T cell receptor beta chains drawn from one sample of a study of cytomegalovirus exposure and HLA in healthy donors. The protocol was immunoSEQ multiplex PCR, while the TCRdb copy is restricted to in-frame clones and leaves out a portion. The profile shows about 160,000 clones, 65% to 90% of them singletons. Sequencing used PBMCs. All receptors come from a woman younger than 30 in good health and CMV-seronegative. Both conserved end residues are part of each CDR3. The D gene is left open where the match is weak. Rows may omit the clone size; those that give it use once, few, many or a size class.

-	TRBJ1-1	TRBV27	-	CASSSGVGTEAFF	TGTGCCAGCAGTTCGGGGGTAGGTACTGAAGCTTTCTTT
-	TRBJ1-1	TRBV10-3	few	CAISVTAVQRTEAFF	TGTGCCATCAGTGTAACGGCGGTCCAACGGACTGAAGCTTTCTTT
-	TRBJ2-5	TRBV7-2	once	CASSPGGLRGTQYF	TGTGCCAGCAGCCCAGGGGGGCTCCGGGGGACCCAGTACTTC
TRBD2	TRBJ2-2	TRBV7-9	-	CASSLGLAGGPNTGELFF	TGTGCCAGCAGCTTAGGCCTAGCGGGAGGTCCGAACACCGGGGAGCTGTTTTTT
TRBD1	TRBJ2-3	TRBV5-1	-	CASSLGRDRITQYF	TGCGCCAGCAGCTTGGGTCGGGACAGAATTACGCAGTATTTT
-	TRBJ1-5	TRBV18	-	CASSPEAWSNQPQHF	TGTGCCAGCTCACCAGAGGCTTGGAGCAATCAGCCCCAGCATTTT
-	TRBJ1-2	TRBV28	-	CASSLPGDYGYTF	TGTGCCAGCAGTTTACCGGGGGATTATGGCTACACCTTC
-	TRBJ2-1	TRBV6-5	-	CASRKAGNSYNEQFF	TGTGCCAGCAGGAAGGCGGGGAACTCCTACAATGAGCAGTTCTTC
-	TRBJ1-1	TRBV19	-	CASSIKWRGENTEAFF	TGTGCCAGTAGTATAAAATGGCGGGGGGAGAACACTGAAGCTTTCTTT
TRBD1	TRBJ1-3	TRBV11-3	once	CASSPGQAVSGNTIYF	TGTGCCAGCAGCCCCGGACAGGCTGTCTCTGGAAACACCATATATTTT
TRBD2	TRBJ2-2	TRBV2	-	CASSETPGLAANTGELFF	TGTGCCAGCAGTGAAACACCCGGACTAGCGGCTAACACCGGGGAGCTGTTTTTT
-	TRBJ2-7	TRBV4-1	-	CASSQDIPGDSLYEQYF	TGCGCCAGCAGCCAAGATATCCCGGGGGACTCTCTCTACGAGCAGTACTTC
-	TRBJ2-3	TRBV7-9	once	CASSQEPTDTQYF	TGTGCCAGCAGCCAAGAGCCGACAGATACGCAGTATTTT
-	TRBJ1-4	TRBV7-6	-	CASSPRGREKLFF	TGTGCCAGCAGCCCCAGGGGTCGTGAAAAACTGTTTTTT
TRBD1	TRBJ2-2	TRBV5-1	-	CASSSLTGGNTGELFF	TGCGCCAGCAGCTCATTGACAGGGGGAAACACCGGGGAGCTGTTTTTT
-	TRBJ1-1	TRBV5-1	-	CASSFGPAGMNTEAFF	TGCGCCAGCAGCTTTGGGCCGGCGGGTATGAACACTGAAGCTTTCTTT
TRBD2	TRBJ2-3	TRBV2	-	CASSEAFPFHSGREDTQYF	TGTGCCAGCAGTGAAGCGTTTCCCTTCCATAGCGGGAGGGAAGATACGCAGTATTTT
TRBD1	TRBJ2-1	TRBV6-1	-	CASQDRGRGEQFF	TGTGCCAGCCAGGACAGGGGGCGCGGTGAGCAGTTCTTC
-	TRBJ2-7	TRBV1	-	CTSSQNWSCGGKHEQYF	TGCACCAGCAGCCAAAATTGGTCTTGCGGGGGTAAGCACGAGCAGTACTTC
TRBD1	TRBJ1-4	TRBV29-1	-	CSVEDVDRELFF	TGCAGCGTTGAAGATGTGGACAGGGAACTGTTTTTT
-	TRBJ2-1	TRBV14	-	CASSHWTDPYNEQFF	TGTGCCAGCAGCCATTGGACAGACCCTTACAATGAGCAGTTCTTC
-	TRBJ2-1	TRBV27	-	CASSLGGAYNEQFF	TGTGCCAGCAGTTTAGGAGGGGCGTACAATGAGCAGTTCTTC
-	TRBJ1-3	TRBV19	once	CASSIGARGTTIYF	TGTGCCAGTAGTATAGGGGCGCGGGGGACCACCATATATTTT
-	TRBJ2-6	TRBV19	-	CASSIDRVAGANVLTF	TGTGCCAGTAGTATAGATCGCGTGGCTGGGGCCAACGTCCTGACTTTC
-	TRBJ2-3	TRBV21-1	-	CASSVTGTSGTDTQYF	TGTGCCAGCAGCGTTACCGGGACTAGCGGAACAGATACGCAGTATTTT
TRBD1	TRBJ2-1	TRBV29-1	-	CSVELLVGQGARGSYNEQFF	TGCAGCGTCGAACTCTTGGTAGGACAGGGGGCGCGGGGCTCCTACAATGAGCAGTTCTTC
TRBD1	TRBJ1-1	TRBV18	-	CASSPSTGGVRTEAFF	TGTGCCAGCTCACCTTCGACAGGGGGCGTGCGGACTGAAGCTTTCTTT